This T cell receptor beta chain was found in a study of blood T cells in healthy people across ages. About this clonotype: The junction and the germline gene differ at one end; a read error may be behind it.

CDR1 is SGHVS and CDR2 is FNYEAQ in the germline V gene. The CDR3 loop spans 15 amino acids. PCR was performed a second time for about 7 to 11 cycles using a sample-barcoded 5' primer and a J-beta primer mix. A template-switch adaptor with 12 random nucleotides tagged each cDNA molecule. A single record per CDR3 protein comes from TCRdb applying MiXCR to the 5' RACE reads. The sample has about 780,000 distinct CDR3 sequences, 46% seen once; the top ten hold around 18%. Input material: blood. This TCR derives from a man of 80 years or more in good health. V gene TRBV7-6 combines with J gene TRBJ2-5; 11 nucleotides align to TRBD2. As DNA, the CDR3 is TGTGCCAGCAGCCTAGCGGGAGGAGGGCTCAATGAGCAGTACTTC. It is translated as CASSLAGGGLNEQYF.